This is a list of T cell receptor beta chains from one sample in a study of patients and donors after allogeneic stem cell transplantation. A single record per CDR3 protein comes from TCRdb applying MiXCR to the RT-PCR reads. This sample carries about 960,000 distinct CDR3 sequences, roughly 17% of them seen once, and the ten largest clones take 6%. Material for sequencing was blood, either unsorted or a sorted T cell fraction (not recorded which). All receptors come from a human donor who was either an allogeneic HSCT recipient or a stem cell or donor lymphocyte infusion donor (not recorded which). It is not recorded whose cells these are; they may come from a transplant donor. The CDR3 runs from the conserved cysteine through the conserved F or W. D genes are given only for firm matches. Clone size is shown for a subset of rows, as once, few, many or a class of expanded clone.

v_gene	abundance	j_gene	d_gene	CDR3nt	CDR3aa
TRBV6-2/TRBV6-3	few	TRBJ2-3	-	TGTGCCAGCAGTTACCCGCGAGGAGGGAGCACAGATACGCAGTATTTT	CASSYPRGGSTDTQYF
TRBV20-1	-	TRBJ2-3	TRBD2	TGCAGTGCTAGGGGGACTAGCGGGGGGGACACAGATACGCAGTATTTT	CSARGTSGGDTDTQYF
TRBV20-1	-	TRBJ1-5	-	TGCAGTGCTCTTATCAGGGGATATAGCAATCAGCCCCAGCATTTT	CSALIRGYSNQPQHF
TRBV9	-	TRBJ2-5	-	TGTGCCAGCAGCGTAGCAACTCCCGGCGAGGTGACCCAGTACTTC	CASSVATPGEVTQYF
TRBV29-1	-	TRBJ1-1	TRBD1	TGCAGCGTTGAAGAAAACAGGGGCACTGAAGCTTTCTTT	CSVEENRGTEAFF
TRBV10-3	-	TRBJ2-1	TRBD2	TGTGCCACCACTGGACTAGCGGGGGGGCATGAGCAGTTCTTC	CATTGLAGGHEQFF
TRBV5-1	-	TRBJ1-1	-	TGCGCCAGCAGCTCACAGGGCGAGGGGACTGAAGCTTTCTTT	CASSSQGEGTEAFF
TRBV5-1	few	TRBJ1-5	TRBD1	TGCGCCAGCAGCTTGACAGGGACAGGGAATCAGCCCCAGCATTTT	CASSLTGTGNQPQHF
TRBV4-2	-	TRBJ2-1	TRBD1	TGTGCCAGCAGCCAAGGCCGTGTGACAGGGCAGGTGACGGCGTATGAGCAGTTCTTC	CASSQGRVTGQVTAYEQFF
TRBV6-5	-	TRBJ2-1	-	TGTGCCAGCAGTTTAGGGTTGACTAGTGTCCCGGAGGAGCAGTTCTTC	CASSLGLTSVPEEQFF
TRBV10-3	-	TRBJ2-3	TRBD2	TGTGCCATCAGTGATTCGGGCGGGAGTGGAGATACGCAGTATTTT	CAISDSGGSGDTQYF
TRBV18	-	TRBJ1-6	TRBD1	TGTGCCAGCTCACCACTTGGACAGGACTATAATTCACCCCTCCACTTT	CASSPLGQDYNSPLHF
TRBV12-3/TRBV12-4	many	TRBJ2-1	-	TGTGCCAGCAGCGGATCGGCCGTAATGCAGTTCTTC	CASSGSAVMQFF
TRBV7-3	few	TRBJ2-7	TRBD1	TGTGCCAGCAGTTTCCAGGGGGCGAACGAGCAGTACTTC	CASSFQGANEQYF
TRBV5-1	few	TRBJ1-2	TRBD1	TGCGCCAGCAGCTATTTCCGGGACAGGGGCGGCTACACCTTC	CASSYFRDRGGYTF
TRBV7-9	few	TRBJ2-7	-	TGTGCCAGCAGCCGGCCTGTCCCCTACGAGCAGTACTTC	CASSRPVPYEQYF
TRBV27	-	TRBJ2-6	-	TGTGCCAGCAGTTTAAATCAGAACGGGGCCAACGTCCTGACTTTC	CASSLNQNGANVLTF
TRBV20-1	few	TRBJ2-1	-	TGCAGTGCTAGTAAAAATGAGCAGTTCTTC	CSASKNEQFF
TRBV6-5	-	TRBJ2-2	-	TGTGCCACCTCAGGAGGTACCGGGGAGCTGTTTTTT	CATSGGTGELFF
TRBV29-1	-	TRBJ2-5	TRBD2	TGCAGCGTACGACTAGCGGGAGAGACCCAAGAGACCCAGTACTTC	CSVRLAGETQETQYF
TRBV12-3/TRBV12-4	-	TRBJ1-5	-	TGTGCCAGCAGTACGTCCCGGGGGCGGGAAGATCAGCCCCAGCATTTT	CASSTSRGREDQPQHF
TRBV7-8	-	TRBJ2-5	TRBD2	TGTGCCAGCAGCTTCGGGGAGGGACTAGCTGAGGAGACCCAGTACTTC	CASSFGEGLAEETQYF
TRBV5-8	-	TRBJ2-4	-	TGTGCCAGCAGCTACCTCAAGGGAAACATTCAGTACTTC	CASSYLKGNIQYF
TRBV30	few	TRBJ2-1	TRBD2	TGTGCCTGGGAGCTAGCGGGAGGGTACAATGAGCAGTTCTTC	CAWELAGGYNEQFF
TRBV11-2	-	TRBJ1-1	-	TGTGCCAGCAGCTTAGAAAGAGGGTTTAGCACTGAAGCTTTCTTT	CASSLERGFSTEAFF
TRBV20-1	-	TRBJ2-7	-	TGCAGTGCTAGCAAACAGATTCTACTCTACGAGCAGTACTTC	CSASKQILLYEQYF
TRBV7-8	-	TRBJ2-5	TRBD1	TGTGCCAGCAGCCGGAGGTACCAGGGGGCCTTCCAAGAGACCCAGTACTTC	CASSRRYQGAFQETQYF
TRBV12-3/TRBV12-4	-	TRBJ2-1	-	TGTGCCAGCACTAATGAGCGGAGCTCCTACAATGAGCAGTTCTTC	CASTNERSSYNEQFF
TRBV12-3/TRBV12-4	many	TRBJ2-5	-	TGTGCCAGCAGTTTCTCGTCCAAAGGGACCCAGTACTTC	CASSFSSKGTQYF
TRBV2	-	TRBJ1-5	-	TGTGCCAGCAGTGAAAAGGGCGTCGAGGTGCGTCAGCCCCAGCATTTT	CASSEKGVEVRQPQHF
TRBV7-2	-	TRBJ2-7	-	TGTGCCAGCAGCTTAGCGCGGGCAAACTCCTACGAGCAGTACTTC	CASSLARANSYEQYF
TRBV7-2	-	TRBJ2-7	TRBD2	TGTGCCAGCAGCTTAGCGCCTAGCGGTTCCTACGAGCAGTACTTC	CASSLAPSGSYEQYF
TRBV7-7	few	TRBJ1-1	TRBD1	TGTGCTAGCAGCCGTGACAGGGGGCAAGACCCTGAAGCTTTCTTT	CASSRDRGQDPEAFF
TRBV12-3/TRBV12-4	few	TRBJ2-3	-	TGTGCCAGCAGTCCCCCCGAGACAAAAGGATATACGCAGTATTTT	CASSPPETKGYTQYF
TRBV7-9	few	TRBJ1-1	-	TGTGCCAGCAGCCACCAGAAGCGGGGCACTGAAGCTTTCTTT	CASSHQKRGTEAFF
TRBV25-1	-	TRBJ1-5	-	TGTGCCAGCAGTACCCAGGGGTACGGTCAGCCCCAGCATTTT	CASSTQGYGQPQHF
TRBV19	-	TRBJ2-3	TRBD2	TGTGCCAGTAGTATATGGAGCGGGAGGGCCTCGGATACGCAGTATTTT	CASSIWSGRASDTQYF
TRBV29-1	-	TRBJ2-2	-	TGCAGCGTAGATACAGGGTGGGCCGACGGGGAGCTGTTTTTT	CSVDTGWADGELFF
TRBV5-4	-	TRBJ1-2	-	TGTGCCAGCAGCCCCGCAGGGGAAGGCTACACCTTC	CASSPAGEGYTF
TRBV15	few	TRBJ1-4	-	TGTGCCACCAGCAGAGATTATGGACTCAATGAAAAACTGTTTTTT	CATSRDYGLNEKLFF
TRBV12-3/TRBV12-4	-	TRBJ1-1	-	TGTGCCACCCATCCGGGGGTTTCAACCCTGAACACTGAAGCTTTCTTT	CATHPGVSTLNTEAFF